These T cell receptor beta chains were read from a single sample in a study of control samples from healthy donors and cancer patients. Profiling relied on immunoSEQ multiplex PCR, and the TCRdb table lists in-frame clones only, not all of them. The sample contains 85,000 to 100,000 clones, 93% of which appear only once. The sample was blood. These receptors were obtained from a young man in good health. Both conserved end residues are part of each CDR3. D genes are given only for firm matches. Only part of the rows carry a size: once, few, many, or a class if the clone is expanded.

>TRBV5-1|TRBJ1-2|-|-
TGCGCCAGCAGCTTGTCGGGGAACTCTAACTATGGCTACACCTTC
CASSLSGNSNYGYTF
>TRBV5-6|TRBJ1-2|-|-
TGTGCCAGCAGCTTGGGTGATACGGATTATGGCTACACCTTC
CASSLGDTDYGYTF
>TRBV6-2/TRBV6-3|TRBJ1-5|medium-sized|TRBD1
TGTGCCAGCAGTCCCACAGGACAGGGGAAAAATCAGCCCCAGCATTTT
CASSPTGQGKNQPQHF
>TRBV13|TRBJ1-1|-|-
TGTGCCAGCAGCTCCCGGTTAAGGGAACTGAACACTGAAGCTTTCTTT
CASSSRLRELNTEAFF
>TRBV7-2|TRBJ2-5|-|TRBD1
TGTGCCAGCAGCTTAGCTTGGGACAGCCAAGTTACGAAGTCCCTCCAAGAGACCCAGTACTTC
CASSLAWDSQVTKSLQETQYF
>TRBV6-2/TRBV6-3|TRBJ2-3|-|-
TGTGCCAGCAGTTACTCGAATTATGGCGGGAACACAGATACGCAGTATTTT
CASSYSNYGGNTDTQYF
>TRBV7-3|TRBJ1-1|once|-
TGTGCCAGCAGCCCGACGACAGTTCACACTGAAGCTTTCTTT
CASSPTTVHTEAFF
>TRBV7-7|TRBJ1-5|-|-
TGTGCTAGCAGCTTAGTAACCGGTTATAGCAATCAGCCCCAGCATTTT
CASSLVTGYSNQPQHF
>TRBV24-1|TRBJ2-1|-|TRBD1
TGTGCCACCAGTGATTTGCCTACCGGGACAGGGGAACCTAATGAGCAGTTCTTC
CATSDLPTGTGEPNEQFF
>TRBV7-9|TRBJ2-7|-|-
TGTGCCAGCAGCTTAGCATACAGTCATCGGGACGAGCAGTACTTC
CASSLAYSHRDEQYF
>TRBV3-1/TRBV3-2|TRBJ1-1|-|-
TGTGCCAGCAGCCAAGAACTGGGGGTGGTAGTCGAAGCTTTCTTT
CASSQELGVVVEAFF
>TRBV11-3|TRBJ2-7|-|TRBD2
TGTGCCTCGGGTAGGGGAGGGAACGAGCAGTACTTC
CASGRGGNEQYF
>TRBV4-3|TRBJ2-2|-|TRBD2
TGCGCCAGCAGCCAAGATCCTAGCGGGAACACCGGGGAGCTGTTTTTT
CASSQDPSGNTGELFF
>TRBV3-1/TRBV3-2|TRBJ1-2|-|-
TGTGCCAGCAGCCGGCAAGGGAATGGCTACACCTTC
CASSRQGNGYTF
>TRBV14|TRBJ2-1|-|TRBD2
TGTGCCAGCAGCCAGGGGACTAGCGGTTTCTCCTACAATGAGCAGTTCTTC
CASSQGTSGFSYNEQFF
>TRBV6-9|TRBJ1-1|-|-
TGTGCCAGCAGTTACGGTCAGATGAACACTGAAGCTTTCTTT
CASSYGQMNTEAFF
>TRBV7-2|TRBJ2-2|-|-
TGTGCCAGCAGCTCGGACAGTGAAAACACCGGGGAGCTGTTTTTT
CASSSDSENTGELFF
>TRBV6-2/TRBV6-3|TRBJ1-1|-|-
TGTGCCAGCAGTTTAGAGGACACCAACACTGAAGCTTTCTTT
CASSLEDTNTEAFF
>TRBV2|TRBJ1-2|once|-
TGTGCCAGCAGTTCCGGGGTTTCTAACTATGGCTACACCTTC
CASSSGVSNYGYTF
>TRBV19|TRBJ1-5|-|-
TGTGCCAGTAGTCCCATGACCGGGGGATATAGCAATCAGCCCCAGCATTTT
CASSPMTGGYSNQPQHF
>TRBV5-6|TRBJ1-2|-|-
TGTGCCAGCAGCTTGGCCGGGGGTCAAAACTATGGCTACACCTTC
CASSLAGGQNYGYTF
>TRBV5-8|TRBJ2-7|-|-
TGTGCCAGCCTCCTTTATTTGGGGGGCTCTTACGAGCAGTACTTC
CASLLYLGGSYEQYF